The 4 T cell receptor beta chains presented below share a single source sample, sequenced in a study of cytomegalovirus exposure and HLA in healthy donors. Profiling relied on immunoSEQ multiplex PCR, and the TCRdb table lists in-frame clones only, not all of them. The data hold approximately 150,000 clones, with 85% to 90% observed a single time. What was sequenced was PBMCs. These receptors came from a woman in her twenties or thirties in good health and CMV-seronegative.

The CDR3 DNA reads as TGCAGCGTCGCGGGCGGCGTCCACGGGGAGCTGTTTTTT. This sequence encodes CSVAGGVHGELFF. The chain links TRBV29-1 to TRBJ2-2, with D perhaps matching TRBD2 (5 bases). V lost 6 bases and J 7 bases, leaving 15 bases between the germline ends. CDR3 length equals 13 residues. The germline V gene encodes CDR1 SQVTM and CDR2 ANQGSEA.

The CDR3 is CASSQDLDRVYEQYF. CDR3 DNA: TGCGCCAGCAGCCAAGATCTGGACAGGGTCTACGAGCAGTACTTC. V usage is TRBV4-1 and J usage is TRBJ2-7, with 8 bases identical to TRBD1. The CDR3 covers 15 residues. The junction had 4 bases not matched to a gene; V was cut back by 0 bases and J by 3 bases. The germline V gene has CDR1 MGHRA and CDR2 YSYEKL.

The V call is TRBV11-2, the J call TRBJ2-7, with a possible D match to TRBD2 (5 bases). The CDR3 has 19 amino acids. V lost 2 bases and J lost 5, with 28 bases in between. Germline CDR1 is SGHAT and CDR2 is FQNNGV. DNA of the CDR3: TGTGCCAGCAGCTTATATCCCCCGCTCGCAGCGGCCGTGGGAGACGAGCAGTACTTC. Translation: CASSLYPPLAAAVGDEQYF.

The CDR3 region has the DNA TGTGCCAGCAGCTTGGCCGCCAGGGGTAATAATTCACCCCTCCACTTT. Amino acids: CASSLAARGNNSPLHF. The genes are TRBV5-6 and TRBJ1-6; a weak D match, TRBD1 (6 bases). V was trimmed by 0 bases and J by 5 bases, leaving 12 bases between them. Per germline, CDR1 SGHDT and CDR2 YYEEEE. CDR3 size: 16 residues. Variable domain in full (rest from reference TRBV5-6 and TRBJ1-6): DAGVTQSPTHLIKTRGQQVTLRCSPKSGHDTVSWYQQALGQGPQFIFQYYEEEERQRGNFPDRFSGHQFPNYSSELNVNALLLGDSALYLCASSLAARGNNSPLHFGNGTRLTVT.